The rows below give T cell receptor beta chains drawn from one sample of a study of T cell changes during pregnancy in multiple sclerosis. The protocol was immunoSEQ multiplex PCR, while the TCRdb copy is restricted to in-frame clones and leaves out a portion. The table has some 70,000 clones, more than 85% seen once. The sequencing used peripheral blood, collected in the first trimester of pregnancy. The source is a female donor with multiple sclerosis, enrolled in a pregnancy study. The CDR3 runs from the conserved cysteine through the conserved F or W. The order of the fields is J gene, V gene, D gene, CDR3 protein, CDR3 DNA. D genes are given only for firm matches.

j_call: TRBJ1-1; v_call: TRBV21-1; d_call: -; cdr3_aa: CASSKATGRNTEAFF; cdr3_nt: TGTGCCAGCAGCAAAGCCACAGGGCGGAACACTGAAGCTTTCTTT
j_call: TRBJ2-1; v_call: TRBV2; d_call: -; cdr3_aa: CASSAGIWGFF; cdr3_nt: TGTGCCAGCAGCGCCGGGATCTGGGGGTTCTTC
j_call: TRBJ1-2; v_call: TRBV19; d_call: -; cdr3_aa: CASSILRRPYGYTF; cdr3_nt: TGTGCCAGTAGTATATTGCGGCGGCCCTATGGCTACACCTTC
j_call: TRBJ2-3; v_call: TRBV5-1; d_call: -; cdr3_aa: CASSARTSTSTDTQYF; cdr3_nt: TGCGCCAGCAGCGCCAGAACTAGTACTAGCACAGATACGCAGTATTTT
j_call: TRBJ2-3; v_call: TRBV29-1; d_call: TRBD1; cdr3_aa: CSADRGSTDTQYF; cdr3_nt: TGCAGCGCTGACAGGGGCAGCACAGATACGCAGTATTTT
j_call: TRBJ2-7; v_call: TRBV6-6; d_call: -; cdr3_aa: CASSLLGPYEQYF; cdr3_nt: TGTGCCAGCAGTTTATTGGGGCCCTACGAGCAGTACTTC
j_call: TRBJ1-4; v_call: TRBV2; d_call: TRBD1; cdr3_aa: CASKWKDRAGEKLFF; cdr3_nt: TGTGCCAGCAAATGGAAGGACAGGGCGGGTGAAAAACTGTTTTTT
j_call: TRBJ1-1; v_call: TRBV5-4; d_call: -; cdr3_aa: CASSLERVTEAFF; cdr3_nt: TGTGCCAGCAGCTTGGAGAGGGTCACTGAAGCTTTCTTT
j_call: TRBJ1-2; v_call: TRBV13; d_call: -; cdr3_aa: CASSLGRTRGQGDGYTF; cdr3_nt: TGTGCCAGCAGCTTAGGCCGGACGCGCGGTCAAGGGGATGGCTACACCTTC
j_call: TRBJ1-2; v_call: TRBV5-8; d_call: -; cdr3_aa: CASSLGTPAYYGYTF; cdr3_nt: TGTGCCAGCAGCCTCGGGACACCGGCTTACTATGGCTACACCTTC
j_call: TRBJ2-2; v_call: TRBV9; d_call: -; cdr3_aa: CASSVVYPSGELFF; cdr3_nt: TGTGCCAGCAGCGTAGTATATCCGTCTGGGGAGCTGTTTTTT
j_call: TRBJ2-1; v_call: TRBV7-6; d_call: -; cdr3_aa: CASSYRGDEQFF; cdr3_nt: TGTGCCAGCAGCTACCGGGGTGATGAGCAGTTCTTC
j_call: TRBJ1-5; v_call: TRBV27; d_call: -; cdr3_aa: CASSLGGVGPQHF; cdr3_nt: TGTGCCAGCAGTTTGGGGGGTGTAGGGCCCCAGCATTTT
j_call: TRBJ2-2; v_call: TRBV7-6; d_call: -; cdr3_aa: CASSSTIGIGELFF; cdr3_nt: TGTGCCAGCAGCTCAACCATCGGGATCGGGGAGCTGTTTTTT
j_call: TRBJ2-1; v_call: TRBV29-1; d_call: TRBD2; cdr3_aa: CSVERGTSDEQFF; cdr3_nt: TGCAGCGTTGAAAGAGGGACTAGCGATGAGCAGTTCTTC
j_call: TRBJ1-1; v_call: TRBV11-3; d_call: -; cdr3_aa: CASSHPPVQVNTEAFF; cdr3_nt: TGTGCCAGCAGCCACCCCCCAGTTCAGGTGAACACTGAAGCTTTCTTT
j_call: TRBJ2-7; v_call: TRBV5-4; d_call: TRBD2; cdr3_aa: CASSPGTSGIWAYEQYF; cdr3_nt: TGTGCCAGCAGTCCCGGGACTAGCGGGATCTGGGCTTACGAGCAGTACTTC